This T cell receptor beta chain was profiled in a study of shared clonotypes between healthy human individuals. Study details: A couple of female and three male donors aged 18 to 49 were enrolled.

This CDR3 is built from 14 residues. The germline V gene encodes CDR1 SGHNT and CDR2 YYREEE (reference sequence). Trimming at V came to 4 bases and at J to 10 bases, leaving 7 bases not matched to a gene. It was at deep level that the assay was run. Study processing details: ImmunoSEQ junction-only sequences lacked quality scores, so their filtering differed. Profiling relied on immunoSEQ multiplex PCR, and the TCRdb table lists in-frame clones only, not all of them. That table is the source of V, J and clone size, and D and trimming were worked out from the DNA. This table has about 460,000 clones, more than 70% appearing once. All donors qualified as healthy HIV-negative adults and had experienced no recent acute infections or vaccinations.

The rearrangement joins TRBV5-4 to TRBJ2-1; 11 bases are a match to TRBD1. The sequence derives from a woman in her thirties or forties in good health. Some clones in this sample may be carry-over from other donors' samples. Sequenced sample: PBMCs. The chain's CDR3 is CASSEGQGDIEQFF. CDR3 sequence (DNA): TGTGCCAGCAGCGAGGGACAGGGGGACATAGAGCAGTTCTTC.